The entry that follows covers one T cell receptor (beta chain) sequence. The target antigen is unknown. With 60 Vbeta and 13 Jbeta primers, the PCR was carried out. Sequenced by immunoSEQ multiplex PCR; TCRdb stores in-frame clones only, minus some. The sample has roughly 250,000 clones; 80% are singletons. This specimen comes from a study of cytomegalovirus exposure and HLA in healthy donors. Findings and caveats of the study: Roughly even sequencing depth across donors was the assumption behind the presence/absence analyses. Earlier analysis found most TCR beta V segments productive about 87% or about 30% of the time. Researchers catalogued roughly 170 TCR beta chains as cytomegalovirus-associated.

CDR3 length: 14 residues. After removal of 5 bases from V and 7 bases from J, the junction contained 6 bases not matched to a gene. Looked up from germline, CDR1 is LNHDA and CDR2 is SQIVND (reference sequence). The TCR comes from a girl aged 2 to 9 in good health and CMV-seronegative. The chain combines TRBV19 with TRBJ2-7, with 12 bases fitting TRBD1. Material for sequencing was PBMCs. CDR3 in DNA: TGTGCCAGTAGTCAAGGGACAGGGGGCGGAGAGCAGTACTTC. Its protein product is CASSQGTGGGEQYF.